This T cell receptor beta chain originates from a study of blood T cell repertoires in COVID-19. Whole-study context: Samples of COVID-19 (acute and convalescent) were obtained from the United States, Italy and Spain.

The table came from immunoSEQ multiplex PCR; TCRdb's copy has only in-frame clones and leaves some out. Of approximately 85,000 clones listed, 92% are singletons. Trimming cost V 4 bases and J 9 bases; bases outside gene matches: 8. Germline loops: CDR1 MNHNY, CDR2 SVGAGI (reference sequence). The CDR3 has 14 amino acids. The chain links TRBV6-6 to TRBJ2-3; 9 positions match TRBD1. The receptor's source is a woman aged 60-75 years with active COVID-19. Sequencing was carried out using peripheral blood. The CDR3 loop reads CASSSQTGGTTQYF. The DNA of the CDR3 is TGTGCCAGCAGTTCACAGACAGGGGGGACCACGCAGTATTTT.